This T cell receptor (beta chain) was profiled in a study of blood T cell repertoires in COVID-19 (dated by TCRdb to between 2020 and 2021). Concerning the study at large: The collaborator samples originated in the United States, Italy and Spain and spanned the acute and convalescent phases of COVID-19. HLA class I and class II types, where available, came from metadata supplied by the sample provider rather than from assay-based typing. A freely available public database, intended as a resource for researchers studying the immune response to SARS-CoV-2, is where the repertoires were released. Samples came from the ongoing ImmuneRACE study (first 160 participants) plus 1,254 subjects from 6 global collaborators. The sample metadata nearly always contained a de-identified subject ID, COVID-19 status, age in years and sex. The material from the prospective study consisted of cDNA or gDNA derived from T cells, B-cell-depleted T cells, or PBMCs. Deeply sampled blood TCRbeta repertoires from subjects exposed to, actively infected with, or recovered from COVID-19 were included in the dataset. What the research found in general, with its limitations: Clinical and demographic metadata were provided uncurated, with the amount varying by source and participant.

The germline V gene (reference sequence) specifies PRHDT as CDR1 and FYEKMQ as CDR2. Here V drops 4 bases and J drops 0 bases, and the junction holds 11 bases not matched to any gene. Its CDR3 holds 19 amino acids, cysteine through phenylalanine. Only the CDR3 DNA is retained, 57 bases long and in frame from the first base. TCRbeta CDR3 regions were amplified from genomic DNA by means of the immunoSEQ Assay, a bias-controlled multiplex PCR. On the study's bioinformatics: The number of nucleated cells in each sample was estimated by amplification of reference gene primers within the assay. To quantify the absolute abundance of each unique TCRbeta CDR3 rearrangement, sequence reads were collapsed and filtered. For each sample, productive Simpson clonality was calculated by taking the square root of Simpson's diversity index across productive rearrangements. TCRdb provides this immuneACCESS table in a form limited to in-frame rearrangements. Some clones are lacking; in checked studies, under half of them reflect an unresolved V gene, and why the rest are absent is not known. V, J and clone size are those of that table, while D and trimming were read from the DNA. In this sample the table shows about 190,000 clones, roughly 84% of which occur a single time. Around 20% of the sample is in the top ten clones.

As for this clone: Its antigen is unknown. No base quality information exists; no much larger clone differs at one position.

Whole blood was collected in K2EDTA tubes by collaborating institutions according to the institutions' own protocols. For TCRbeta analysis, collaborators shipped samples as frozen whole blood, isolated PBMCs, or DNA extracted from either of those sample types. The chain is made from TRBV13 and TRBJ2-1; TRBD2 lines up with 11 middle nucleotides. The sequenced material came from peripheral blood. The TCR was taken from a human donor in a cohort sampled during active COVID-19. The DNA is as follows: TGTGCCAGCAGCTCCTCGGGACTAGCGGAAGGAAGCTCCTACAATGAGCAGTTCTTC. Its amino acids are CASSSSGLAEGSSYNEQFF. Joined to the reference TRBV13 and TRBJ2-1 proteins, this CDR3 gives the full variable domain: AAGVIQSPRHLIKEKRETATLKCYPIPRHDTVYWYQQGPGQDPQFLISFYEKMQSDKGSIPDRFSAQQFSDYHSELNMSSLELGDSALYFCASSSSGLAEGSSYNEQFFGPGTRLTVL.